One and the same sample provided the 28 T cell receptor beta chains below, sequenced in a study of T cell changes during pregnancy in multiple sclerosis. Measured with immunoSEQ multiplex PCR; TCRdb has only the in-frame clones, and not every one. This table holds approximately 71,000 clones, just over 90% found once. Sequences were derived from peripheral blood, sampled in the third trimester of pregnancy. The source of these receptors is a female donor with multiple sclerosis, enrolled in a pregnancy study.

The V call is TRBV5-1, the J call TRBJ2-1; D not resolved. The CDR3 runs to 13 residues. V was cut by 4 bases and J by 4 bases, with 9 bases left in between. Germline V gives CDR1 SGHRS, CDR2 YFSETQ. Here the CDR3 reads CASSPGSYNEQFF. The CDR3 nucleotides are TGCGCCAGCAGCCCCGGGTCATACAATGAGCAGTTCTTC.

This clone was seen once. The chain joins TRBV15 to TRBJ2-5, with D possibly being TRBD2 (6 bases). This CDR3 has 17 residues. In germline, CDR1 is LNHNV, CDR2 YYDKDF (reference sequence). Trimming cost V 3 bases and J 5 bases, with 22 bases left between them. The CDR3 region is CATSSPWSDGGTETQYF. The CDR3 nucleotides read TGTGCCACCAGCAGTCCCTGGTCCGACGGGGGTACGGAGACCCAGTACTTC.

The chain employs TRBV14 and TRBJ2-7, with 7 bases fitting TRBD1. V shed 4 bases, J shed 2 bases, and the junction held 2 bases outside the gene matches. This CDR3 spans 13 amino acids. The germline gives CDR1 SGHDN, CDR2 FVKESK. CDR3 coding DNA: TGTGCCAGCAGCCCTACAGGGGCCTACGAGCAGTACTTC. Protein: CASSPTGAYEQYF.

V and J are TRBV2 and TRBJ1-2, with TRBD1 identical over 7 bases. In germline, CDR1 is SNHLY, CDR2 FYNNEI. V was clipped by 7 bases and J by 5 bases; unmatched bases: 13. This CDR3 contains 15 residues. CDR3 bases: TGTGCCAGCACCTCCGGGAGGGGGCCGCGTTATGGCTACACCTTC. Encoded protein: CASTSGRGPRYGYTF.

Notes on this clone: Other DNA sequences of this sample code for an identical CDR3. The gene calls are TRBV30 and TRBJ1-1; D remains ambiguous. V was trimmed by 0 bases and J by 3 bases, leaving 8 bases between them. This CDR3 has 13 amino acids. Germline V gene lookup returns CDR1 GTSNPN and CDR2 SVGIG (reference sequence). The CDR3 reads CAWSVQSDTEAFF. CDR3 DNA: TGTGCCTGGAGTGTACAGAGTGACACTGAAGCTTTCTTT.

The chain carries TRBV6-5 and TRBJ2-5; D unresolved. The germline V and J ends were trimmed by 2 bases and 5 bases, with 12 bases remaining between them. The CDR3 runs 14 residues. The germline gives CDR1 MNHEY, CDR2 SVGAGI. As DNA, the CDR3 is TGTGCCAGCAGTTACCCTGACTGGCCTGAGACCCAGTACTTC. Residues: CASSYPDWPETQYF.

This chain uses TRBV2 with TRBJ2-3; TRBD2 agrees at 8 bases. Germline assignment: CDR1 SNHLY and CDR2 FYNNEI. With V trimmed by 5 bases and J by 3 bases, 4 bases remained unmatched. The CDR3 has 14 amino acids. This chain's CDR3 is CASSRIAGTDTQYF. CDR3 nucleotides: TGTGCCAGCAGTAGGATAGCGGGAACAGATACGCAGTATTTT.

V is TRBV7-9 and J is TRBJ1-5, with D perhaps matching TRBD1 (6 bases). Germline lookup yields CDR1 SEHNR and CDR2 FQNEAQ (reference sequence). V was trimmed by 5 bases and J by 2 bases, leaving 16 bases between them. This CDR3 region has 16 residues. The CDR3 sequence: CASSPEGTLRNQPQHF. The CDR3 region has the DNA TGTGCCAGCAGCCCCGAAGGGACACTGCGCAATCAGCCCCAGCATTTT.

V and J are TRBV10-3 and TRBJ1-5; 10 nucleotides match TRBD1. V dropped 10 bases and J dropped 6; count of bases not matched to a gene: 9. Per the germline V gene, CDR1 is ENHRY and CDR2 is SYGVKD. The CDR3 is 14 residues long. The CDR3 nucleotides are TGTGCCACGCCGGGACAGGGGACCCCTCAGCCCCAGCATTTT. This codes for CATPGQGTPQPQHF.

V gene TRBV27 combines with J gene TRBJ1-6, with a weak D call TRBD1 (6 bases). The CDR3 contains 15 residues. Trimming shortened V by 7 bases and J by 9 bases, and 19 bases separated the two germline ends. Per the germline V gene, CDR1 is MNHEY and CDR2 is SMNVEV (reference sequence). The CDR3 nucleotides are TGTGCCAGCAAGAACCCAGGGGACGTCAGTTCACCCCTCCACTTT. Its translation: CASKNPGDVSSPLHF.

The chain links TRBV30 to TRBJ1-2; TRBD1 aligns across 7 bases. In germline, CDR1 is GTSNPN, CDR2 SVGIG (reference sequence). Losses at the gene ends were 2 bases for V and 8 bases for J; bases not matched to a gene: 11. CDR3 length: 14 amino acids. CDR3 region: CAWSFTGDPRGYTF. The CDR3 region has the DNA TGTGCCTGGAGTTTCACAGGGGATCCTAGGGGCTACACCTTC. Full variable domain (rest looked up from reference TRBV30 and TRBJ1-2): SQTIHQWPATLVQPVGSPLSLECTVEGTSNPNLYWYRQAAGRGLQLLFYSVGIGQISSEVPQNLSASRPQDRQFILSSKKLLLSDSGFYLCAWSFTGDPRGYTFGSGTRLTVV.

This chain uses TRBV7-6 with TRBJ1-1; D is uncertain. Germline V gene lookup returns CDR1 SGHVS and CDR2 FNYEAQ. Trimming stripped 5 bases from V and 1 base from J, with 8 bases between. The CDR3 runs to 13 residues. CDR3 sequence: CASSQFPNTEAFF. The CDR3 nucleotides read TGTGCCAGCAGCCAGTTCCCGAACACTGAAGCTTTCTTT.

The CDR3 coding sequence is TGTGCCAGCAGTTACCAAAGGGGGCCCACCTCGGGCTACACCTTC. This translates into CASSYQRGPTSGYTF. J is TRBJ1-2 and V is TRBV6-6, with 7 bases matching TRBD1. The CDR3 runs 15 residues. The germline V gene encodes CDR1 MNHNY and CDR2 SVGAGI (reference sequence). The V gene end was trimmed by 2 bases and the J gene end by 8 bases; junction bases not matched to a gene: 11.

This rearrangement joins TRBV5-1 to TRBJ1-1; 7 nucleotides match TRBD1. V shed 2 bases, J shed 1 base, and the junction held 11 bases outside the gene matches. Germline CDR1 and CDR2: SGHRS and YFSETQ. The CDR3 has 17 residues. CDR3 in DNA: TGCGCCAGCAGCTTACAGGGGACCTCAGGACCGAACACTGAAGCTTTCTTT. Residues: CASSLQGTSGPNTEAFF.

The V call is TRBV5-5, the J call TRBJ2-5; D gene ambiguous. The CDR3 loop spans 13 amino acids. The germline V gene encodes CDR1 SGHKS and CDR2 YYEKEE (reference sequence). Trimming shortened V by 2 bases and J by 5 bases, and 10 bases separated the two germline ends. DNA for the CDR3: TGTGCCAGCAGCTTATTGAGAGTTGAGACCCAGTACTTC. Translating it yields CASSLLRVETQYF.

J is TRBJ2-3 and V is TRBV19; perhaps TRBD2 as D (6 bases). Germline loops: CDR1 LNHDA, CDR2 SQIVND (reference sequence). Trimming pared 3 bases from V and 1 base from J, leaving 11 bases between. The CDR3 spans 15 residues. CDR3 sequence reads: CASSINPSGTDTQYF. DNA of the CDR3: TGTGCCAGTAGTATTAATCCTAGCGGCACAGATACGCAGTATTTT.

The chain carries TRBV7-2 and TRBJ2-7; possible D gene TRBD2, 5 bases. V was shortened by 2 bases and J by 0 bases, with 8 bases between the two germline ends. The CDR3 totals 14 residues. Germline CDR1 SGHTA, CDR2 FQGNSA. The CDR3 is CASSLTGSSYEQYF. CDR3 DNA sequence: TGTGCCAGCAGCTTAACGGGGAGCTCCTACGAGCAGTACTTC.

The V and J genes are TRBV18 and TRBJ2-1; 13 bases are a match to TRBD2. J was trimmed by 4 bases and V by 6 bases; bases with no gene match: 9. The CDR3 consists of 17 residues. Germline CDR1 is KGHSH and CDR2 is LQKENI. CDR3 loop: CASSPLWTSGRYNEQFF. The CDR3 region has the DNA TGTGCCAGCTCCCCGCTTTGGACTAGCGGGAGATACAATGAGCAGTTCTTC.

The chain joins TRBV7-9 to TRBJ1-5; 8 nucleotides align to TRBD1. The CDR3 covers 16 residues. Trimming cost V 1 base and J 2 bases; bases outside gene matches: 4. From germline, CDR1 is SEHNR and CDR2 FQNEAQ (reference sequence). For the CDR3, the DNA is TGTGCCAGCAGCTTAGGACAGGGGATCCGCAATCAGCCCCAGCATTTT. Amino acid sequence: CASSLGQGIRNQPQHF. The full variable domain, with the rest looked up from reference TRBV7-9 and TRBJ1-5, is DTGVSQNPRHKITKRGQNVTFRCDPISEHNRLYWYRQTLGQGPEFLTYFQNEAQLEKSRLLSDRFSAERPKGSFSTLEIQRTEQGDSAMYLCASSLGQGIRNQPQHFGDGTRLSIL.

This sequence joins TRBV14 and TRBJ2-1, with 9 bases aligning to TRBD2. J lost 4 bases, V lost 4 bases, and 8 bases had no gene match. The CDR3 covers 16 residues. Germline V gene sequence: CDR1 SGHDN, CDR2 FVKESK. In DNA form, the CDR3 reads TGTGCCAGCAGCCCTGTAGCGGGAGCTTCTTACAATGAGCAGTTCTTC. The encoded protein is CASSPVAGASYNEQFF.

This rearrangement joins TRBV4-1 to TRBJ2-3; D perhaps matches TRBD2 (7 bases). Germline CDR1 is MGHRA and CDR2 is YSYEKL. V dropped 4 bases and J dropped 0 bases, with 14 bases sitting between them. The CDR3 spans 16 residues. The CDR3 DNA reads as TGCGCCAGCAGCCCCCCGGGGGGCCTCAGCACAGATACGCAGTATTTT. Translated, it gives CASSPPGGLSTDTQYF.

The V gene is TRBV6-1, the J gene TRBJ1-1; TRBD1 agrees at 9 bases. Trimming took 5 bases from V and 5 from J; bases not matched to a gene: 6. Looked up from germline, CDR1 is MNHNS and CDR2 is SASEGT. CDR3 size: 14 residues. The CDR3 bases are TGTGCCAGCAGTACACGGGACAGGGTAACTGAAGCTTTCTTT. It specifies CASSTRDRVTEAFF.

The CDR3 reads CASSQGVGSGYTF. CDR3 bases: TGCGCCAGCAGCCAAGGGGTTGGGAGTGGCTACACCTTC. V is TRBV4-1 and J is TRBJ1-2, with D unresolved. This CDR3 is 13 amino acids long. The V gene lost 1 base and the J gene lost 7 bases, with 10 bases spanning the gap. In germline, CDR1 is MGHRA, CDR2 YSYEKL.

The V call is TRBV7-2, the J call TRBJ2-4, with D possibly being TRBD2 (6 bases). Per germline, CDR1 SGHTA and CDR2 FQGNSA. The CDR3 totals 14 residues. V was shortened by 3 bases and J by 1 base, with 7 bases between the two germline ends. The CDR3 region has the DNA TGTGCCAGCAGCTTTGGGGGGGCCAAAAACATTCAGTACTTC. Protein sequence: CASSFGGAKNIQYF.

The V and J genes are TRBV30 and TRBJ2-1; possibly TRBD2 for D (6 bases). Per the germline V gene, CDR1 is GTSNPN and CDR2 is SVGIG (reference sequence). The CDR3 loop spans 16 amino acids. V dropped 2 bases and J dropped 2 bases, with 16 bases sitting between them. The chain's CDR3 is CAWSPTGVAAYNEQFF. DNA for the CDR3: TGTGCCTGGAGTCCTACCGGGGTAGCGGCCTACAATGAGCAGTTCTTC.

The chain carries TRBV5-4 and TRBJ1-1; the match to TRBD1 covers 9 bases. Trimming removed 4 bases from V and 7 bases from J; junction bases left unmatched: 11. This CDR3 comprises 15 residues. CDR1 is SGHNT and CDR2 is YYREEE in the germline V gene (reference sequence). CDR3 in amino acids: CASSSLTGGKGEAFF. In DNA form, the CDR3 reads TGTGCCAGCAGCAGCCTTACAGGGGGCAAGGGTGAAGCTTTCTTT.

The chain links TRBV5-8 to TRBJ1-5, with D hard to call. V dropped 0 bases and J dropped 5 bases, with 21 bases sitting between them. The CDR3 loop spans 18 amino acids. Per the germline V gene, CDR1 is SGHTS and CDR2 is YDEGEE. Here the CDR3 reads CASSLELVGGNPHQPQHF. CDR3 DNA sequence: TGTGCCAGCAGCTTGGAGCTGGTTGGAGGGAATCCCCATCAGCCCCAGCATTTT.

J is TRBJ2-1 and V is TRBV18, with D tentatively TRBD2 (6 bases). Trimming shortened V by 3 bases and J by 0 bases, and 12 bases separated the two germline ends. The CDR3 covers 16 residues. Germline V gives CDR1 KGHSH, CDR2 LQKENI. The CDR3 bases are TGTGCCAGCTCACCCCTCGGGGGTGGCTCCTACAATGAGCAGTTCTTC. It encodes CASSPLGGGSYNEQFF.